The present entry profiles one TCR beta chain with its context. The antigen remains unidentified. This sample is part of a study of spatial heterogeneity in lung cancer. Study-wide context: Sequencing of follow-up PBMC samples took place when they were available, at a median of roughly 2 years after resection. On average, each unique TCR and UMI combination appeared more than ten times in raw reads.

TCRdb reprocessed the 5' RACE reads with MiXCR, giving one entry per CDR3 protein. The data show 110,000 or so distinct CDR3 sequences, with about 10% seen just once and roughly 26% held by the top ten. The time point denotes: blood at routine non-recurrence follow-up after resection. Sequencing covered unsorted whole RNA taken from tumor, nontumor lung or frozen PBMC. Study conclusions and caveats: Tumor TCRs that were ubiquitous and expanded showed up in blood more at resection than follow-up.

CDR1 is DFQATT, CDR2 SNEGSKA, per germline (reference sequence). The CDR3 extends over 18 amino acids. Trimming pared 1 base from V and 0 bases from J, leaving 19 bases between. The sequences come from PBMCs, collected at follow-up. This receptor was obtained from a female donor with early-stage non-small cell lung cancer. The rearrangement joins TRBV20-1 to TRBJ1-3; D is perhaps TRBD1 (5 bases). CDR3 amino acids: CSARGDLADELSGNTIYF. DNA for the CDR3: TGCAGTGCTAGAGGGGACCTGGCCGATGAGCTCTCTGGAAACACCATATATTTT.